In this sample, the clone carrying this T cell receptor (beta chain) turned up once. Its antigen is not identified. Unmatched junction bases numbered 16, after V lost 2 bases and J lost 5 bases. Germline lookup yields CDR1 MNHNS and CDR2 SASEGT. There are 18 residues in the CDR3. Repertoires were generated with immunoSEQ multiplex PCR, while TCRdb's copy carries only in-frame clones and drops some. The data contain 95,000 to 150,000 clones, over 65% of them singletons. The data derive from a study of cytomegalovirus exposure and HLA in healthy donors. General observations from the study: Subsequent analysis of the approximately 130 validation repertoires found a tendency for first-cohort TCR clusters to co-occur.

Sequenced: PBMCs. V and J are TRBV6-1 and TRBJ2-5, with TRBD2 identical over 8 bases. This clonotype was obtained from a woman aged 25 to 39 in good health and CMV-seronegative. CDR3 protein: CASSETRGGLVIGETQYF. CDR3 in DNA: TGTGCCAGCAGTGAAACGCGCGGGGGGCTGGTAATAGGCGAGACCCAGTACTTC.